A selection of T cell receptor beta chains follows, all from one sample in a study of blood T cell repertoires in COVID-19. Libraries were prepared by immunoSEQ multiplex PCR; TCRdb keeps only in-frame clonotypes and omits some of them. The data contain some 93,000 clones, roughly 80% of them seen just once; the ten biggest clones take up about 24%. The sequenced sample consisted of peripheral blood. The receptors originated from a human donor in a cohort sampled during active COVID-19. Each CDR3 is given with its conserved first and last residue. A D gene is named only where the DNA matches it firmly. Size is omitted from some rows. Given values are once, few, many or a class for expanded clones.

size,V,J,D,DNA,CDR3
.,TRBV19,TRBJ2-5,.,TGTGCCAGTAGTATAGACAGGTCCCAAGAGACCCAGTACTTC,CASSIDRSQETQYF
once,TRBV5-4,TRBJ2-3,TRBD2,TGTGCCAGCAGCCCTAAGCGCGGGAGTTTGATGGGAGATACGCAGTATTTT,CASSPKRGSLMGDTQYF
few,TRBV7-2,TRBJ2-7,.,TGTGCCAGCAGCTTGGGGGGTACCTACGAGCAGTACTTC,CASSLGGTYEQYF
once,TRBV18,TRBJ2-3,TRBD2,TGTGCCAGCTCACCTACGCTTCGACTAGCGGGGAGTTGGGATACGCAGTATTTT,CASSPTLRLAGSWDTQYF
.,TRBV3-1/TRBV3-2,TRBJ1-3,.,TGTGCCAGCAGCCAAGTGTCGTATCTAGGAAACACCATATATTTT,CASSQVSYLGNTIYF
.,TRBV5-4,TRBJ1-3,.,TGTGCCAGCAGCTTTTCGCGGGGAGGTGGCCCTGGAAACACCATATATTTT,CASSFSRGGGPGNTIYF
few,TRBV2,TRBJ1-5,.,TGTGCCAGCAGTGAAGGTAGGGGCGGTCAGCCCCAGCATTTT,CASSEGRGGQPQHF
few,TRBV3-1/TRBV3-2,TRBJ2-7,.,TGTGCCAGCAGCTACCGTGGCGGGGTCTTCTGGGAAGAGCAGTACTTC,CASSYRGGVFWEEQYF
.,TRBV6-2/TRBV6-3,TRBJ2-3,TRBD2,TGTGCCAGCAGTTACGGACTAGCGGGAGTTGTAGATACGCAGTATTTT,CASSYGLAGVVDTQYF
.,TRBV5-1,TRBJ2-1,TRBD2,TGCGCCAGCAGCTTCGGACTAGCGGGGGCAGGGAATGAGCAGTTCTTC,CASSFGLAGAGNEQFF
.,TRBV4-1,TRBJ2-1,.,TGCGCCAGCAGCCCCTCCGGGACAGGGATCCGGCGGGAGGCCAATGAGCAGTTCTTC,CASSPSGTGIRREANEQFF
.,TRBV2,TRBJ1-1,TRBD1,TGTGCCAGCAGTACTGGACAGGGGAGGGAGAACACTGAAGCTTTCTTT,CASSTGQGRENTEAFF
.,TRBV28,TRBJ1-5,.,TGTGCCAGCAGTTTACTCGGGGGGCGCGGTCAGCCCCAGCATTTT,CASSLLGGRGQPQHF
.,TRBV7-2,TRBJ2-7,TRBD2,TGTGCCAGCAGAGAGCTAGCGGCGACCTACGAGCAGTACTTC,CASRELAATYEQYF
.,TRBV12-3/TRBV12-4,TRBJ1-2,.,TGTGCCAGCAGTTTACGGGATAGATATGGCTACACCTTC,CASSLRDRYGYTF
.,TRBV19,TRBJ1-5,TRBD1,TGTGCCAGTAGTGTGGACAGGGCTCAGCCCCAGCATTTT,CASSVDRAQPQHF
.,TRBV28,TRBJ2-2,.,TGTGCCAGCAGAGAGGGAAACACCGGGGAGCTGTTTTTT,CASREGNTGELFF
once,TRBV4-2,TRBJ1-2,.,TGTGCCAGCAGCCAAGAGAGGCGGTCGAACTATGGCTACACCTTC,CASSQERRSNYGYTF
.,TRBV6-1,TRBJ1-2,TRBD1,TGTGCCAGCAGTGAAGCCGGACAGGGGGTTCGTGGCTACACCTTC,CASSEAGQGVRGYTF
.,TRBV3-1/TRBV3-2,TRBJ2-4,.,TGTGCCAGCAGCCCTCGTGGCGGCGTTTATGCCAAAAACATTCAGTACTTC,CASSPRGGVYAKNIQYF
.,TRBV6-5,TRBJ1-1,TRBD1,TGTGCCAGCGTAAGTCGGGACAGGGGTGCCCATGAAGCTTTCTTT,CASVSRDRGAHEAFF
.,TRBV5-1,TRBJ1-2,TRBD1,TGCGCCAGCAGCACGGCGGGACAGGGGGCGCGGGGCTACACCTTC,CASSTAGQGARGYTF
.,TRBV6-5,TRBJ2-3,.,TGTGCCAGCAGTTACTCGGACAGTAACACAGATACGCAGTATTTT,CASSYSDSNTDTQYF
.,TRBV18,TRBJ2-5,.,TGTGCCAGCTCAGACACAGATCAAGAGACCCAGTACTTC,CASSDTDQETQYF
.,TRBV5-1,TRBJ2-7,TRBD2,TGCGCCAGCAGCCGTACTTCCGGGACTAGCGGCTACGAGCAGTACTTC,CASSRTSGTSGYEQYF
.,TRBV9,TRBJ2-3,TRBD2,TGTGCCAGCAGCGTAGGACTAGCGGACACAGATACGCAGTATTTT,CASSVGLADTDTQYF
.,TRBV10-3,TRBJ2-5,.,TGTGCCATCAGTGAGACAGGGATTGGGGAGACCCAGTACTTC,CAISETGIGETQYF
.,TRBV7-2,TRBJ1-2,.,TGTGCCAGCAGCCTCGACGGGAACTATGGCTACACCTTC,CASSLDGNYGYTF
.,TRBV4-2,TRBJ2-7,.,TGTGCCAGCAGCCAAGTCGGAGCCTACGAGCAGTACTTC,CASSQVGAYEQYF
.,TRBV19,TRBJ2-1,TRBD2,TGTGCCAGTAGTGCCGGGACTAGCGGGAGGGGGGAGCAGTTCTTC,CASSAGTSGRGEQFF
.,TRBV28,TRBJ2-1,TRBD2,TGTGCCAGCAGTCCACCCTCCGGGACTAGCGGGAATGAGCAGTTCTTC,CASSPPSGTSGNEQFF
.,TRBV6-2/TRBV6-3,TRBJ2-3,.,TGTGCCAGCAGCCTCCGGGGGGATACGCAGTATTTT,CASSLRGDTQYF
few,TRBV7-9,TRBJ2-1,.,TGTGCCAGCAGCTTCAGCTCCTACAATGAGCAGTTCTTC,CASSFSSYNEQFF
.,TRBV2,TRBJ1-1,.,TGTGCCAGCAGTGACCCTGGGACAACGGGATTGAGCACTGAAGCTTTCTTT,CASSDPGTTGLSTEAFF
.,TRBV18,TRBJ1-1,.,TGTGCCAGCTCACCGGGGCAGACATCGAACACTGAAGCTTTCTTT,CASSPGQTSNTEAFF
.,TRBV27,TRBJ1-2,.,TGTGCCAGCAGTTTTAGGGGAGGTGGCTACACCTTC,CASSFRGGGYTF
.,TRBV27,TRBJ2-7,TRBD2,TGTGCCAGCAGTTTATCTGGGGCTAGCGGGAATTCCTACGAGCAGTACTTC,CASSLSGASGNSYEQYF
.,TRBV3-1/TRBV3-2,TRBJ2-1,TRBD2,TGTGCCAGCAGCCAAGTGGAAAGCGGACTAGCGGGGAATCATGAGCAGTTCTTC,CASSQVESGLAGNHEQFF
few,TRBV12-3/TRBV12-4,TRBJ1-1,.,TGTGCCAGCAGTTTAACAGGGTACACTGAAGCTTTCTTT,CASSLTGYTEAFF
.,TRBV7-2,TRBJ2-2,TRBD2,TGTGCCAGCCGCGCGGGGGTCACCGGGGAGCTGTTTTTT,CASRAGVTGELFF
.,TRBV21-1,TRBJ2-3,.,TGTGCCAGCAGCAAGAACAGGGGGTTAGATACGCAGTATTTT,CASSKNRGLDTQYF
.,TRBV7-9,TRBJ2-2,TRBD2,TGTGCCAGCACCCGAGGTAGCGGGAGGAACACCGGGGAGCTGTTTTTT,CASTRGSGRNTGELFF
.,TRBV19,TRBJ2-1,.,TGTGCCAGTTGCGCTGAGACATCTCTTCGCGCTTGCTACAATGAGCAGTTCTTC,CASCAETSLRACYNEQFF
.,TRBV7-8,TRBJ2-7,.,TGTGCCAGCAGCCTGATGAGCGACGAGCAGTACTTC,CASSLMSDEQYF
.,TRBV15,TRBJ2-3,TRBD2,TGTGCCACCAGCAGGGAAGTAGCGGGAGGCGCAGATACGCAGTATTTT,CATSREVAGGADTQYF
.,TRBV28,TRBJ2-7,.,TGTGCCAGCAGCCTAACCACCAACAGTGATGAGCAGTACTTC,CASSLTTNSDEQYF
.,TRBV18,TRBJ1-6,.,TGTGCCAGCTCACCGTCGCGGCAGGGGAAGAATTCACCCCTCCACTTT,CASSPSRQGKNSPLHF
.,TRBV6-4,TRBJ2-3,TRBD2,TGTGCCAGCGAAACCTTAGCGGGAGGGATCACAGATACGCAGTATTTT,CASETLAGGITDTQYF
.,TRBV24-1,TRBJ2-7,TRBD1,TGTGCCACCAGTGAACCCGGGACAGGGATTCGGGAGCAGTACTTC,CATSEPGTGIREQYF
.,TRBV7-9,TRBJ2-7,TRBD1,TGTGCCAGTGGCCTAGGGTCCGGGACAGAAACCTACGAGCAGTACTTC,CASGLGSGTETYEQYF
few,TRBV27,TRBJ2-2,TRBD2,TGTGCCAGCAGTCCCACCGGACTAGCTTACACCGGGGAGCTGTTTTTT,CASSPTGLAYTGELFF
.,TRBV2,TRBJ2-7,TRBD1,TGTGCCAGCAGGGCGACAGGGTTCTCCTACGAGCAGTACTTC,CASRATGFSYEQYF
.,TRBV19,TRBJ2-3,TRBD2,TGTGCCAGTAGTGGCAGACTAGCGGGGAGCACAGATACGCAGTATTTT,CASSGRLAGSTDTQYF
once,TRBV14,TRBJ2-7,.,TGTGCCAGCAGCCCCACAGTCTCCTACGAGCAGTACTTC,CASSPTVSYEQYF
.,TRBV24-1,TRBJ2-3,.,TGTGCCACCAGTGAACCGGACCAGGGGACGCAGTATTTT,CATSEPDQGTQYF
.,TRBV5-1,TRBJ2-3,TRBD2,TGCGCCAGCAGCCGAGGACTAGCGGGCACAGATACGCAGTATTTT,CASSRGLAGTDTQYF
.,TRBV6-1,TRBJ2-7,.,TGTGCCAGCAGTGAAGCGTCCGAGAGCTCCTACGAGCAGTACTTC,CASSEASESSYEQYF